This TCR beta chain stems from a study of neoadjuvant anti-PD-1 for oral cavity cancer. Documented time point: after neoadjuvant nivolumab, at surgical resection. Patients had HPV-negative, locally advanced oral cavity squamous cell carcinoma. Germline CDR1 LNHDA, CDR2 SQIVND (reference sequence). CDR3 size: 14 residues. V was cut by 6 bases and J by 7 bases, with 13 bases left in between. Blood libraries mostly used roughly 440 ng genomic DNA, six replicates each. Assay used: immunoSEQ multiplex PCR; TCRdb lists only in-frame clones, some missing. Of around 8,000 clones in the sample, around 67% were seen once.

The chain uses TRBV19 and TRBJ1-6; D not certain. This sequence originates from a person aged 40 to 85 with oral cavity squamous cell carcinoma. The sequences come from PBMCs, collected after nivolumab (anti-PD-1) treatment. The CDR3 reads CASRMEGRNSPLHF. CDR3 DNA: TGTGCCAGTAGGATGGAGGGTCGAAATTCACCCCTCCACTTT.